Listed below are T cell receptor beta chains from one sample, sequenced in a study of OX40 agonist ivuxolimab in advanced cancers. The table came from immunoSEQ multiplex PCR; TCRdb's copy has only in-frame clones and leaves some out. This sample has about 48,000 clones, with roughly 84% found just once. The sample consisted of CD4+ or CD8+ T cells sorted from blood, taken in a trial of the OX40 agonist ivuxolimab. These TCRs come from an adult with an advanced solid tumor such as melanoma, head and neck, liver or kidney cancer. The conserved cysteine and the conserved F or W are not part of the CDR3 here.

CDR3 length	V gene	J gene	CDR3 protein
13	TRBV13	TRBJ2-3	ASSLGGQGSDTQY
13	TRBV5-1	TRBJ2-5	ASSLVLAGRETQY
12	TRBV28	TRBJ1-3	ASRGDRAGNTIY
14	TRBV6-6	TRBJ2-1	ASVQGSAYSYNEQF
13	TRBV28	TRBJ1-1	ASSTPHGGGVEAF
12	TRBV2	TRBJ1-2	ASSLTGQGVGYT
15	TRBV5-1	TRBJ1-5	ASSLLGRLGLWQPQH
11	TRBV7-2	TRBJ1-1	ASSLLGETEAF
16	TRBV4-3	TRBJ2-1	ASSQPRVAEGDYNEQF
10	TRBV27	TRBJ1-6	ASRPLGSPLH
13	TRBV19	TRBJ1-4	ASSLRGATNEKLF
10	TRBV5-6	TRBJ1-2	ASSPRSGGYT
12	TRBV5-4	TRBJ1-6	ASSLRDRASPLH
15	TRBV7-2	TRBJ1-2	ASSLAQGGSGGARYT
13	TRBV6-1	TRBJ1-2	ASSDLTRGIYGYT
13	TRBV5-1	TRBJ2-1	ASSFAGQGYNEQF
13	TRBV30	TRBJ1-1	AWSVLGTVNTEAF
12	TRBV6-5	TRBJ2-6	ASSYSSGANVLT
14	TRBV7-9	TRBJ2-7	ASSPILAGSGDEQY
9	TRBV7-2	TRBJ2-1	ASSFLDEQF
9	TRBV28	TRBJ2-7	ATGSDYEQY
10	TRBV2	TRBJ1-1	ASSVGVWGAF
16	TRBV28	TRBJ1-1	ASSLGSWAGAKNTEAF
12	TRBV5-1	TRBJ1-2	ASSLPGQGNGYT
12	TRBV6-5	TRBJ2-5	ASSYTRSGETQY
14	TRBV28	TRBJ1-2	ASSLDIGTFYTGYT
13	TRBV6-1	TRBJ1-4	ASKLVYRGEEKLF
13	TRBV6-1	TRBJ2-1	ASKVLQGANNEQF
11	TRBV29-1	TRBJ2-1	SVDGGWYNEQF
12	TRBV7-8	TRBJ2-3	ASSPNLRTDTQY
13	TRBV5-4	TRBJ1-1	ASSLDGVLNTEAF